The entry that follows covers one T cell receptor beta chain sequence. Trimming shortened V by 0 bases and J by 4 bases, and 10 bases separated the two germline ends. CDR3 length: 14 residues. Germline V gene lookup returns CDR1 SGHRS and CDR2 YFSETQ. This sample was included in a study of blood T cell repertoires in COVID-19. Assay: immunoSEQ multiplex PCR; the TCRdb copy retains only in-frame clones and omits some. The table records about 100,000 clones, 91% of them present only once. The clonotype comes from a human donor in a cohort sampled during active COVID-19. What was sequenced was peripheral blood. The J gene is TRBJ1-1, the V gene TRBV5-1; tentative D call: TRBD1 (6 bases). CDR3 nucleotides: TGCGCCAGCAGCTTGGGCCAGGGGATCACTGAAGCTTTCTTT. Its translation is CASSLGQGITEAFF.